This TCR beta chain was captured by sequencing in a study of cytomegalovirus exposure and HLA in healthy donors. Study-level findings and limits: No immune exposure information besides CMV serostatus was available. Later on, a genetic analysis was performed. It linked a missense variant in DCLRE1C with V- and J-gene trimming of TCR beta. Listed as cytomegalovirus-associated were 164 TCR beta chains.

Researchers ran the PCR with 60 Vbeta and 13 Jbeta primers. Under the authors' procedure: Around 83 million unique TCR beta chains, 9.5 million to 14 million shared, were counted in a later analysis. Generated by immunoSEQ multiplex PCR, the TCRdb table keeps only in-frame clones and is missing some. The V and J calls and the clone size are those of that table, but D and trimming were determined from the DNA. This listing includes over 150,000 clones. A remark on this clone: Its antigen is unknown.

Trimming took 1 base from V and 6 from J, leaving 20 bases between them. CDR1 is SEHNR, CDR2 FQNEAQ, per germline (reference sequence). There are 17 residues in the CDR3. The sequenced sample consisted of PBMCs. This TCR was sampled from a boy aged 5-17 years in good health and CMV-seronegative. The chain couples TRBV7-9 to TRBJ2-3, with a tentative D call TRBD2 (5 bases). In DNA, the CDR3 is TGTGCCAGCAGCTTAGTGGGTTTTAGCGTCAAAGGGGATACGCAGTATTTT. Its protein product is CASSLVGFSVKGDTQYF.